The 27 T cell receptor beta chains listed next were all sequenced from one sample in a study of cytomegalovirus exposure and HLA in healthy donors. Researchers ran the PCR with 60 Vbeta and 13 Jbeta primers. Clones were sequenced by immunoSEQ multiplex PCR, and TCRdb holds only the in-frame ones, with some missing. The data contain 110,000 or so clones, roughly 87% of them seen just once; the ten biggest clones take up 1.5%. Sequenced: PBMCs. The source of these receptors is a woman aged 18 to 35 in good health and CMV-seronegative.

This clone has more than one count but fewer than ten. The chain couples TRBV6-4 to TRBJ2-1; 9 bases match TRBD2. Germline loops: CDR1 MRHNA, CDR2 SNTAGT. CDR3 length equals 16 residues. Unmatched junction bases numbered 5, after V lost 0 bases and J lost 5 bases. CDR3 coding DNA: TGTGCCAGCAGTGACTCGGAGGCGGGGGGGCACAATGAGCAGTTCTTC. Translation: CASSDSEAGGHNEQFF.

The chain carries TRBV30 and TRBJ2-7; 11 positions agree with TRBD2. This CDR3 region has 15 residues. Germline V lookup: CDR1 GTSNPN, CDR2 SVGIG (reference sequence). Trimming took 4 bases from V and 7 from J; bases not matched to a gene: 12. CDR3 sequence reads: CAWKALAGGFGEQYF. For the CDR3, the DNA is TGTGCCTGGAAAGCTCTAGCGGGGGGCTTCGGGGAGCAGTACTTC.

The chain is built from TRBV5-5 and TRBJ2-5, with 7 bases that match TRBD2. This CDR3 spans 15 amino acids. Trimming took 2 bases from V and 0 from J; bases not matched to a gene: 4. Per germline, CDR1 SGHKS and CDR2 YYEKEE (reference sequence). CDR3 residues: CASSLWGRDQETQYF. The CDR3 DNA reads as TGTGCCAGCAGCTTATGGGGGAGGGACCAAGAGACCCAGTACTTC.

V usage is TRBV29-1 and J usage is TRBJ1-2; 7 positions agree with TRBD1. CDR1 is SQVTM and CDR2 is ANQGSEA in the germline V gene. This CDR3 contains 15 residues. The V segment lost 6 bases and the J segment 8 bases; nucleotides outside the gene matches: 18. The CDR3 spells CSVSPHLRQGEGYTF. DNA of the CDR3: TGCAGCGTCTCTCCTCATCTAAGACAGGGAGAAGGCTACACCTTC.

The rearrangement joins TRBV18 to TRBJ2-3, with a weak D call TRBD2 (5 bases). The CDR3 has 17 residues. Trimming cost V 3 bases and J 0 bases, with 16 bases left between them. Germline V gene lookup returns CDR1 KGHSH and CDR2 LQKENI. The CDR3 sequence: CASSPRVGSPSTDTQYF. The DNA of the CDR3 is TGTGCCAGCTCACCGCGGGTGGGCAGCCCTAGCACAGATACGCAGTATTTT.

CDR3 in DNA: TGCGCCAGCAGCTCCGGTGGGGCGGGAGGGACCACCGGGGAGCTGTTTTTT. As protein: CASSSGGAGGTTGELFF. J is TRBJ2-2 and V is TRBV5-1, with 9 bases that match TRBD2. V trimming: 3 bases; J trimming: 4 bases; junction bases outside the gene matches: 10. Germline CDR1 reads SGHRS; CDR2 reads YFSETQ. This CDR3 is 17 amino acids long.

V usage is TRBV5-5 and J usage is TRBJ2-3; perhaps TRBD2 as D (6 bases). CDR3 length: 15 amino acids. Trimming shortened V by 6 bases and J by 4 bases, and 18 bases separated the two germline ends. Germline CDR1 and CDR2: SGHKS and YYEKEE (reference sequence). The CDR3 nucleotides are TGTGCCAGCATCCCGGGGGTTCACCAGGCAGATACGCAGTATTTT. It is translated as CASIPGVHQADTQYF.

The rearrangement links TRBV5-1 to TRBJ2-1; perhaps TRBD1 as D (7 bases). V was shortened by 4 bases and J by 1 base, with 15 bases between the two germline ends. Germline V CDR1 and CDR2: SGHRS, YFSETQ. The CDR3 contains 16 residues. The CDR3 coding sequence is TGCGCCAGCAGCGCGGGACAGCAAATTTCCTACAATGAGCAGTTCTTC. Its translation: CASSAGQQISYNEQFF.

The J gene is TRBJ1-2, the V gene TRBV7-3; perhaps TRBD1 as D (6 bases). Trimming left V 5 bases short and J 0 bases short, with 10 bases between. The CDR3 is 14 amino acids. CDR1 is SGHTA and CDR2 is FQGTGA in the germline V gene. DNA of the CDR3: TGTGCCAGCAGCCGGACAGAAGCTAACTATGGCTACACCTTC. Protein: CASSRTEANYGYTF.

The chain employs TRBV25-1 and TRBJ2-2, with unresolved D. CDR1 is MGHDK and CDR2 is SYGVNS in the germline V gene. The length of the CDR3 is 14 residues. Between the trimmed V and J ends, which lost 2 bases and 5 bases, there was a span of 9 bases. Written as DNA, the CDR3 is TGTGCCAGCAGTGAACCCAGGCCAACCGGGGAGCTGTTTTTT. Its translation is CASSEPRPTGELFF.

The rearrangement uses TRBV27 and TRBJ2-7; unclear D gene. Germline CDR1 is MNHEY and CDR2 is SMNVEV (reference sequence). Deletions cut 2 bases from V and 0 bases from J, with 8 bases between. The CDR3 consists of 14 residues. The CDR3 reads CASSLEFHSYEQYF. The CDR3 DNA reads TGTGCCAGCAGTTTAGAGTTCCACTCCTACGAGCAGTACTTC.

This chain joins TRBV5-1 and TRBJ1-2; 9 bases are shared with TRBD1. Germline CDR1 is SGHRS and CDR2 is YFSETQ. The CDR3 extends over 17 amino acids. The J segment lost 5 bases and the V segment lost 4 bases, leaving 15 bases of the junction unmatched. CDR3 in amino acids: CASSQATTGQGTYGYTF. CDR3 DNA sequence: TGCGCCAGCAGCCAGGCCACGACCGGACAGGGGACTTATGGCTACACCTTC. The full variable domain, its missing parts supplied by reference TRBV5-1 and TRBJ1-2, is KAGVTQTPRYLIKTRGQQVTLSCSPISGHRSVSWYQQTPGQGLQFLFEYFSETQRNKGNFPGRFSGRQFSNSRSEMNVSTLELGDSALYLCASSQATTGQGTYGYTFGSGTRLTVV.

Turning to this clone: Other DNA sequences in this sample translate to the same CDR3. The V gene is TRBV5-1, the J gene TRBJ1-1, with D unclear. Trimming left V 0 bases short and J 0 bases short, with 3 bases between. This CDR3 comprises 13 residues. From germline, CDR1 is SGHRS and CDR2 YFSETQ. In nucleotides, the CDR3 is TGCGCCAGCAGCTTGGCCGTGAACACTGAAGCTTTCTTT. Amino acid sequence: CASSLAVNTEAFF.

This rearrangement joins TRBV6-5 to TRBJ1-2; 7 bases line up with TRBD1. J lost 6 bases, V lost 6 bases, and 13 bases had no gene match. CDR1 and CDR2 (germline): MNHEY, SVGAGI. The CDR3 extends over 15 amino acids. The CDR3 bases are TGTGCCAGCAGCCCCATCGGGCGACAGGGAGATGGCTACACCTTC. Protein sequence: CASSPIGRQGDGYTF.

In DNA, the CDR3 is TGCAGTGCCCCAACAGAATATGGCTACACCTTC. Its translation: CSAPTEYGYTF. The chain links TRBV20-1 to TRBJ1-2; the D is unclear. This CDR3 has 11 amino acids. In germline, CDR1 is DFQATT, CDR2 SNEGSKA (reference sequence). Trimming removed 6 bases from V and 5 bases from J, with 10 bases in between.

This clone occurred a few times. The rearrangement links TRBV10-1 to TRBJ2-7; 8 nucleotides match TRBD2. The CDR3 has 14 residues. Germline V gene lookup returns CDR1 WNHNN and CDR2 SYGVQD (reference sequence). J lost 7 bases, V lost 2 bases, and 7 bases had no gene match. As DNA, the CDR3 is TGCGCCAGCAGTGAGGTAGCGGGGCTGGGAGAGCAGTACTTC. Translated, it gives CASSEVAGLGEQYF.

This clone was detected only a few times. V gene TRBV29-1 combines with J gene TRBJ2-3; 9 bases map to TRBD1. Germline-derived CDR1 and CDR2 are SQVTM and ANQGSEA. V was pared by 1 base and J by 2 bases, with 4 bases of the junction left unmatched. The CDR3 runs 15 residues. The DNA of the CDR3 is TGCAGCGTTGAAGCAGGGACAGGGTCCACAGATACGCAGTATTTT. As protein: CSVEAGTGSTDTQYF.

This rearrangement joins TRBV19 to TRBJ1-2; 8 bases fit TRBD1. CDR1 and CDR2 from the germline V gene are LNHDA and SQIVND (reference sequence). The CDR3 spans 13 residues. V gave up 3 bases and J gave up 7 bases; unmatched junction bases: 4. The CDR3 DNA sequence: TGTGCCAGTAGTATGCGGCAGGGGGCTGGCTACACCTTC. This gives the protein CASSMRQGAGYTF. Using reference TRBV19 and TRBJ1-2 for the parts outside the CDR3, the full variable domain is DGGITQSPKYLFRKEGQNVTLSCEQNLNHDAMYWYRQDPGQGLRLIYYSQIVNDFQKGDIAEGYSVSREKKESFPLTVTSAQKNPTAFYLCASSMRQGAGYTFGSGTRLTVV.

This clone was picked up a small number of times. V is TRBV5-4 and J is TRBJ2-3; maybe TRBD1 (6 bases). The V end was cut by 0 bases, the J end by 1 base, with 9 bases between. CDR3 length: 15 amino acids. The germline V gene has CDR1 SGHNT and CDR2 YYREEE (reference sequence). Written as DNA, the CDR3 is TGTGCCAGCAGCTTGGACCCAGGGGGCACAGATACGCAGTATTTT. Translating it yields CASSLDPGGTDTQYF.

V gene TRBV5-1 combines with J gene TRBJ2-3; 11 bases align to TRBD2. From germline, CDR1 is SGHRS and CDR2 YFSETQ. V was clipped by 3 bases and J by 3 bases; unmatched bases: 12. The CDR3 has 18 residues. Written as DNA, the CDR3 is TGCGCCAGCAGCTGGGGGCCTACTAGCGGGAGTCTGACAGATACGCAGTATTTT. This translates into CASSWGPTSGSLTDTQYF. The full variable domain, in which reference TRBV5-1 and TRBJ2-3 provide the parts outside the CDR3, is KAGVTQTPRYLIKTRGQQVTLSCSPISGHRSVSWYQQTPGQGLQFLFEYFSETQRNKGNFPGRFSGRQFSNSRSEMNVSTLELGDSALYLCASSWGPTSGSLTDTQYFGPGTRLTVL.

The CDR3 sequence is CASSPGTPNQPQHF. The CDR3 region has the DNA TGTGCCAGCAGTCCTGGGACTCCTAATCAGCCCCAGCATTTT. This sequence joins TRBV27 and TRBJ1-5; D might be TRBD1 (5 bases). This CDR3 has 14 residues. Germline V gives CDR1 MNHEY, CDR2 SMNVEV (reference sequence). V was clipped by 5 bases and J by 4 bases, with 12 bases between them.

The chain combines TRBV18 with TRBJ1-5; D gene ambiguous. V gave up 5 bases and J gave up 2 bases, with 10 bases separating them. Per the germline V gene, CDR1 is KGHSH and CDR2 is LQKENI. CDR3 size: 14 residues. The CDR3: CASSDTFGNQPQHF. The DNA of the CDR3 is TGTGCCAGCTCAGACACCTTTGGCAATCAGCCCCAGCATTTT. Full variable domain (rest looked up from reference TRBV18 and TRBJ1-5): NAGVMQNPRHLVRRRGQEARLRCSPMKGHSHVYWYRQLPEEGLKFMVYLQKENIIDESGMPKERFSAEFPKEGPSILRIQQVVRGDSAAYFCASSDTFGNQPQHFGDGTRLSIL.

The rearrangement joins TRBV18 to TRBJ1-3, with 7 nucleotides matching TRBD1. V trimming: 1 base; J trimming: 5 bases; junction bases outside the gene matches: 8. The CDR3 has 16 residues. The germline V gene has CDR1 KGHSH and CDR2 LQKENI. The CDR3 is CASSPLQGRGRNTIYF. The CDR3 DNA reads as TGTGCCAGCTCACCACTACAGGGGCGAGGCCGAAACACCATATATTTT.

The chain recombines TRBV9 with TRBJ1-6, with 7 bases aligning to TRBD1. Per the germline V gene, CDR1 is SGDLS and CDR2 is YYNGEE. The CDR3 runs 17 residues. The ends lost 0 bases at V and 0 bases at J; junction bases unmatched: 3. The CDR3 DNA sequence: TGTGCCAGCAGCGTAGAGGGACAGAGCTCCTATAATTCACCCCTCCACTTT. Translated, it gives CASSVEGQSSYNSPLHF.

This sequence joins TRBV7-6 and TRBJ1-5, with a tentative D call TRBD1 (5 bases). In germline, CDR1 is SGHVS, CDR2 FNYEAQ. V was cut by 1 base and J by 0 bases, with 19 bases left in between. The CDR3 sequence is 19 residues long. The CDR3 is CASSLESRGWGGSNQPQHF. The DNA for the CDR3 is TGTGCCAGCAGCTTAGAATCTCGCGGCTGGGGGGGTAGCAATCAGCCCCAGCATTTT.

The rearrangement uses TRBV5-1 and TRBJ1-1; 8 bases are shared with TRBD1. The CDR3 totals 12 residues. Germline V gives CDR1 SGHRS, CDR2 YFSETQ. The V and J ends lost 0 bases and 11 bases, in that order; junction bases with no gene match: 3. CDR3 nucleotide sequence: TGCGCCAGCAGCTTGGAACAGGGGGGCGCTTTCTTT. Translation: CASSLEQGGAFF.

The genes are TRBV9 and TRBJ2-7, with a weak D call TRBD1 (6 bases). Per germline, CDR1 SGDLS and CDR2 YYNGEE. This CDR3 spans 12 amino acids. The germline V and J ends were trimmed by 3 bases and 6 bases, with 10 bases remaining between them. CDR3 in DNA: TGTGCCAGCAGCGGAACAGGGTTCGAGCAGTACTTC. Encoded protein: CASSGTGFEQYF.